This section outlines one T cell receptor beta chain sequence together with its context. Its cognate antigen is unknown. The data were obtained in a study of OX40 agonist ivuxolimab in advanced cancers. Study summary: The dose-escalation group included hepatocellular carcinoma, melanoma, renal cell carcinoma and head and neck cancer. Males comprised around 80% of the group, whose mean age was approximately 60 years (range roughly 23 to 90).

Method: immunoSEQ multiplex PCR; TCRdb's copy keeps in-frame clones and lacks some. The sample holds roughly 6,300 clones, 77% seen once. V lost 6 bases and J lost 1; bases outside the gene matches: 6. This CDR3 contains 15 residues. Looked up from germline, CDR1 is MDHEN and CDR2 is SYDVKM. General observations from the study: The study found that CD8+ T cells averaged more expanded clones than CD4+.

This material consisted of CD4+ or CD8+ T cells sorted from blood, taken in a trial of the OX40 agonist ivuxolimab. The sequence was obtained from an adult with an advanced solid tumor such as melanoma, head and neck, liver or kidney cancer. The chain recombines TRBV28 with TRBJ2-3, with 8 bases that match TRBD2. CDR3 sequence: CASRRGLVGTDTQYF. The CDR3, as DNA: TGTGCCAGCAGACGGGGACTAGTAGGCACAGATACGCAGTATTTT.